This T cell receptor beta chain was sequenced for a study of T cell responses to AZD1222 COVID-19 vaccine. Here immunoSEQ multiplex PCR was the method, and the copy in TCRdb shows in-frame clones only, minus some. The sample yields 130,000 or so clones, 85% to 90% seen once. There are 10 residues in the CDR3. Trimming shortened V by 4 bases and J by 10 bases, and 5 bases separated the two germline ends. The chain is built from TRBV12-3 or TRBV12-4 and TRBJ2-1, with unresolved D. The origin of this receptor is an adult in good health. Sequencing used peripheral blood, obtained on day 0 of AZD1222 vaccination. CDR3 DNA sequence: TGTGCCAGCAGTTCCAGAGAGCAGTTCTTC. Amino acid sequence: CASSSREQFF.